These T cell receptor beta chains were read from a single sample in a study of beta chain features in type 1 diabetes. This table comes from immunoSEQ multiplex PCR, and its TCRdb copy is limited to in-frame clones, with some not included. There are around 500,000 clones in the sample; approximately 31% occur only once, and roughly 0.06% lies in the top ten. The material sequenced was naive CD4+ T cells from blood. Every receptor here comes from a man aged 18 to 30 in good health. Each CDR3 is given with its conserved first and last residue. Fields, in order: J gene, D gene, V gene, clone size, CDR3 protein, CDR3 DNA. D genes are given only for firm matches. Only some rows state a clone size, as once, few, many or a class for expanded clones.

j_gene: TRBJ2-1
d_gene: TRBD2
v_gene: TRBV7-8
abundance: .
CDR3aa: CASLGRREDPNEQFF
CDR3nt: TGTGCCAGCCTTGGGCGGCGGGAGGATCCCAATGAGCAGTTCTTC

j_gene: TRBJ2-3
d_gene: .
v_gene: TRBV27
abundance: few
CDR3aa: CASNRGIQGTDTQYF
CDR3nt: TGTGCCAGCAATCGGGGCATTCAGGGCACAGATACGCAGTATTTT

j_gene: TRBJ2-7
d_gene: .
v_gene: TRBV25-1
abundance: few
CDR3aa: CASSRGTYEQYF
CDR3nt: TGTGCCAGCAGTAGGGGGACCTACGAGCAGTACTTC

j_gene: TRBJ2-3
d_gene: .
v_gene: TRBV29-1
abundance: few
CDR3aa: CSVEKFTGGSDTQYF
CDR3nt: TGCAGCGTTGAAAAGTTTACAGGTGGTTCAGATACGCAGTATTTT

j_gene: TRBJ1-4
d_gene: .
v_gene: TRBV28
abundance: few
CDR3aa: CASSTMMGTSTNEKLFF
CDR3nt: TGTGCCAGCAGTACGATGATGGGGACCTCAACTAATGAAAAACTGTTTTTT

j_gene: TRBJ1-4
d_gene: TRBD1
v_gene: TRBV29-1
abundance: few
CDR3aa: CSVEQGAYLFF
CDR3nt: TGCAGCGTTGAACAGGGGGCCTACCTGTTTTTT

j_gene: TRBJ2-7
d_gene: .
v_gene: TRBV29-1
abundance: .
CDR3aa: CSVRQAAYEQYF
CDR3nt: TGCAGCGTCCGACAGGCCGCCTACGAGCAGTACTTC

j_gene: TRBJ2-5
d_gene: .
v_gene: TRBV29-1
abundance: .
CDR3aa: CSVENNWRETQYF
CDR3nt: TGCAGCGTTGAAAACAATTGGAGGGAGACCCAGTACTTC

j_gene: TRBJ1-2
d_gene: TRBD1
v_gene: TRBV7-6
abundance: .
CDR3aa: CASSFLGQGSSYGYTF
CDR3nt: TGTGCCAGCAGCTTTCTCGGACAGGGTTCTTCGTATGGCTACACCTTC

j_gene: TRBJ1-3
d_gene: .
v_gene: TRBV25-1
abundance: .
CDR3aa: CASRAQGKGGNTIYF
CDR3nt: TGTGCCAGCAGAGCACAGGGTAAAGGTGGAAACACCATATATTTT

j_gene: TRBJ2-5
d_gene: .
v_gene: TRBV7-2
abundance: few
CDR3aa: CASSPTGVVETQYF
CDR3nt: TGTGCCAGCAGCCCAACAGGAGTTGTAGAGACCCAGTACTTC

j_gene: TRBJ1-4
d_gene: .
v_gene: TRBV30
abundance: .
CDR3aa: CAWSVTLRRINEKLFF
CDR3nt: TGTGCCTGGAGTGTAACTCTTCGACGGATTAATGAAAAACTGTTTTTT

j_gene: TRBJ2-5
d_gene: .
v_gene: TRBV30
abundance: .
CDR3aa: CAWSVTWGETQYF
CDR3nt: TGTGCCTGGAGTGTAACCTGGGGAGAGACCCAGTACTTC

j_gene: TRBJ2-7
d_gene: .
v_gene: TRBV10-3
abundance: .
CDR3aa: CAISDLAVLKYEQYF
CDR3nt: TGTGCCATCAGTGACCTCGCTGTCTTAAAATACGAGCAGTACTTC

j_gene: TRBJ2-3
d_gene: TRBD1
v_gene: TRBV5-1
abundance: .
CDR3aa: CASSLIPGQGWETQYF
CDR3nt: TGCGCCAGCAGCTTGATCCCGGGACAGGGATGGGAAACGCAGTATTTT

j_gene: TRBJ2-7
d_gene: .
v_gene: TRBV29-1
abundance: .
CDR3aa: CSVEGGLRGSYEQYF
CDR3nt: TGCAGCGTTGAAGGGGGCCTGCGTGGCTCCTACGAGCAGTACTTC

j_gene: TRBJ2-4
d_gene: TRBD2
v_gene: TRBV7-9
abundance: few
CDR3aa: CASSPPRREGNIQYF
CDR3nt: TGTGCCAGCAGCCCCCCGAGGCGGGAGGGAAACATTCAGTACTTC

j_gene: TRBJ2-5
d_gene: TRBD1
v_gene: TRBV5-1
abundance: .
CDR3aa: CASSSTGGSYQETQYF
CDR3nt: TGCGCCAGCAGCTCCACAGGGGGTTCGTACCAAGAGACCCAGTACTTC

j_gene: TRBJ1-2
d_gene: .
v_gene: TRBV15
abundance: few
CDR3aa: CATSRGTQRYFRYTF
CDR3nt: TGTGCCACCAGCAGAGGGACGCAACGTTATTTTCGCTACACCTTC

j_gene: TRBJ1-2
d_gene: .
v_gene: TRBV7-2
abundance: .
CDR3aa: CASSPDRPGGYTF
CDR3nt: TGTGCCAGCAGCCCGGACCGGCCCGGGGGCTACACCTTC

j_gene: TRBJ1-2
d_gene: TRBD1
v_gene: TRBV30
abundance: .
CDR3aa: CAWSPGTDNGYTF
CDR3nt: TGTGCCTGGAGCCCCGGGACAGATAATGGCTACACCTTC

j_gene: TRBJ2-7
d_gene: .
v_gene: TRBV29-1
abundance: few
CDR3aa: CSVVAVALGYEQYF
CDR3nt: TGCAGCGTTGTTGCGGTAGCGCTCGGCTACGAGCAGTACTTC

j_gene: TRBJ2-1
d_gene: TRBD2
v_gene: TRBV30
abundance: .
CDR3aa: CAWRQLAGVDEQFF
CDR3nt: TGTGCCTGGAGGCAACTAGCGGGAGTGGATGAGCAGTTCTTC

j_gene: TRBJ1-1
d_gene: .
v_gene: TRBV9
abundance: few
CDR3aa: CASSVGGTITEAFF
CDR3nt: TGTGCCAGCAGCGTAGGGGGCACGATCACTGAAGCTTTCTTT

j_gene: TRBJ2-3
d_gene: TRBD2
v_gene: TRBV7-2
abundance: .
CDR3aa: CASTLSGIRTDTQYF
CDR3nt: TGTGCCAGCACCCTAAGCGGGATTCGCACAGATACGCAGTATTTT

j_gene: TRBJ2-1
d_gene: TRBD2
v_gene: TRBV6-5
abundance: few
CDR3aa: CASRRGSGNNEQFF
CDR3nt: TGTGCCAGCAGGCGCGGGAGCGGGAACAATGAGCAGTTCTTC

j_gene: TRBJ2-4
d_gene: .
v_gene: TRBV2
abundance: few
CDR3aa: CASMWNSGNIQYF
CDR3nt: TGTGCCAGCATGTGGAATAGCGGAAACATTCAGTACTTC

j_gene: TRBJ1-4
d_gene: .
v_gene: TRBV4-3
abundance: .
CDR3aa: CASSQDQQAATEKLFF
CDR3nt: TGCGCCAGCAGCCAAGATCAGCAGGCGGCAACTGAAAAACTGTTTTTT

j_gene: TRBJ1-1
d_gene: .
v_gene: TRBV6-1
abundance: few
CDR3aa: CASSAQDRTRNTEAFF
CDR3nt: TGTGCCAGCAGTGCCCAGGATCGAACCCGGAACACTGAAGCTTTCTTT

j_gene: TRBJ2-5
d_gene: .
v_gene: TRBV28
abundance: .
CDR3aa: CASSLAKVGETQYF
CDR3nt: TGTGCCAGCAGCCTAGCTAAGGTCGGGGAGACCCAGTACTTC

j_gene: TRBJ2-1
d_gene: .
v_gene: TRBV9
abundance: .
CDR3aa: CASSPHGGAENEQFF
CDR3nt: TGTGCCAGCAGCCCGCACGGCGGGGCGGAGAATGAGCAGTTCTTC

j_gene: TRBJ2-5
d_gene: TRBD2
v_gene: TRBV9
abundance: few
CDR3aa: CASSVGVAGGLGETQYF
CDR3nt: TGTGCCAGCAGCGTAGGAGTAGCGGGAGGGCTTGGAGAGACCCAGTACTTC

j_gene: TRBJ2-6
d_gene: .
v_gene: TRBV7-2
abundance: few
CDR3aa: CASGASRGSGANVLTF
CDR3nt: TGTGCCAGCGGGGCCAGCAGGGGCTCTGGGGCCAACGTCCTGACTTTC

j_gene: TRBJ2-3
d_gene: .
v_gene: TRBV7-9
abundance: .
CDR3aa: CASSPLALGDTQYF
CDR3nt: TGTGCCAGCAGCCCACTGGCCCTAGGGGATACGCAGTATTTT

j_gene: TRBJ2-1
d_gene: .
v_gene: TRBV29-1
abundance: .
CDR3aa: CSVPASVEQFF
CDR3nt: TGCAGCGTTCCCGCCTCCGTTGAGCAGTTCTTC

j_gene: TRBJ2-5
d_gene: .
v_gene: TRBV5-1
abundance: .
CDR3aa: CASSLGGEETQYF
CDR3nt: TGCGCCAGCAGCTTAGGCGGGGAGGAGACCCAGTACTTC

j_gene: TRBJ1-4
d_gene: .
v_gene: TRBV30
abundance: few
CDR3aa: CAWSVRHRREKLFF
CDR3nt: TGTGCCTGGAGTGTACGACACAGGAGGGAAAAACTGTTTTTT

j_gene: TRBJ2-5
d_gene: TRBD1
v_gene: TRBV2
abundance: .
CDR3aa: CASSEANDRGTQYF
CDR3nt: TGTGCCAGCAGTGAAGCGAATGACAGGGGGACCCAGTACTTC

j_gene: TRBJ1-1
d_gene: TRBD1
v_gene: TRBV5-1
abundance: few
CDR3aa: CASSATGTENTEAFF
CDR3nt: TGCGCCAGCAGCGCGACCGGGACAGAGAACACTGAAGCTTTCTTT

j_gene: TRBJ1-5
d_gene: .
v_gene: TRBV7-2
abundance: .
CDR3aa: CASSLEGRVQPQHF
CDR3nt: TGTGCCAGCAGCTTAGAGGGCAGGGTCCAGCCCCAGCATTTT